These 2 T cell receptor beta chains were all obtained from the same sample, sequenced in a study of human T cells and chemical hapten exposure. Time point denoted: patch test 2, 6 weeks after DPC sensitization. Described treatment: therapeutic diphenylcyclopropenone sensitization with weekly scalp DPC. One entry per CDR3 protein, called by TCRdb with MiXCR from the RACE reads. The repertoire holds under 450,000 distinct CDR3 sequences, with about 6.9% as singletons. Sequencing used whole blood, obtained in connection with sensitization to the hapten diphenylcyclopropenone (DPC). These receptors all come from a woman in her late teens or twenties with alopecia areata. Some clones in this sample may be carry-over from other donors' samples.

This clonotype was picked up many times. CDR3 bases: TGTGCCAGCAGTTTAAGGGACCATAGCACAGATACGCAGTATTTT. Amino acid sequence: CASSLRDHSTDTQYF. The chain combines TRBV27 with TRBJ2-3; D assignment may be TRBD1 or TRBD2 (5 bases each). The germline CDR1 and CDR2 sequences are MNHEY and SMNVEV (reference sequence). Trimming removed 2 bases from V and 0 bases from J, with 9 bases in between. The CDR3 sequence is 15 residues long.

This chain connects TRBV6-2 or TRBV6-3 to TRBJ2-7; TRBD2 matches at 11 bases. V lost 4 bases and J lost 7; bases outside the gene matches: 12. CDR1 MNHEY and CDR2 SVGEGT come from the germline V gene. This CDR3 spans 16 amino acids. The CDR3 nucleotides read TGTGCCAGCAGTTCCCCCCTAGCGGGGGGAATTCGTGAGCAGTACTTC. The encoded protein is CASSSPLAGGIREQYF.